The sample holds one count of the clone carrying this T cell receptor (beta chain). The antigen is unknown. The V gene's germline CDR1 is LGHNA and CDR2 YSLEER. With 1 base removed from V and 6 bases from J, the gap between germline ends came to 10 bases. This CDR3 is 15 amino acids long. The data are from a study of T cell responses to AZD1222 COVID-19 vaccine. Generated by immunoSEQ multiplex PCR, the TCRdb table keeps only in-frame clones and is missing some. Of some 150,000 clones in the sample, roughly nine tenths were seen once. Broader study findings: Clonal diversity may have been underestimated in mostly white British donors. The number of AZD1222 recipients seropositive at baseline was only 6 or 7. The reported proportion of spike-specific TCRs targeting unmutated variant regions was nearly half. Repertoire sampling happened only post peak T cell response.

The rearrangement links TRBV4-3 to TRBJ1-6; D gene uncertain. The receptor comes from an adult who received the AZD1222 COVID-19 vaccine. The sample here was peripheral blood, taken 28 days after the second AZD1222 dose. The CDR3 spells CASSQVRAINSPLHF. In DNA form, the CDR3 reads TGCGCCAGCAGCCAAGTACGAGCCATTAATTCACCCCTCCACTTT.